This is a list of T cell receptor beta chains from one sample in a study of T cell changes during pregnancy in multiple sclerosis. Libraries were prepared by immunoSEQ multiplex PCR; TCRdb keeps only in-frame clonotypes and omits some of them. Among 50,000 to 55,000 clones, around 90% were seen once, and the ten largest hold 0.5%. The sample consisted of CD4+ T cells from peripheral blood mononuclear cells, taken in the third trimester of pregnancy. All receptors derive from a female donor with multiple sclerosis, enrolled in a pregnancy study. Each CDR3 is given with its conserved first and last residue. The order of the fields is D gene, clone size, V gene, J gene, CDR3 protein, CDR3 DNA. The D gene is left open where the match is weak. Clone size, where shown, is once, few, many, or a class for clones that have expanded.

d_call: TRBD2; clone_size: -; v_call: TRBV10-3; j_call: TRBJ2-1; cdr3_aa: CAISVGKLAGGLNNEQFF; cdr3_nt: TGTGCCATCAGTGTAGGAAAGCTAGCGGGGGGCCTTAACAATGAGCAGTTCTTC
d_call: -; clone_size: once; v_call: TRBV15; j_call: TRBJ1-5; cdr3_aa: CATSREMAGDQPQHF; cdr3_nt: TGTGCCACCAGCAGAGAAATGGCCGGGGATCAGCCCCAGCATTTT
d_call: TRBD1; clone_size: -; v_call: TRBV9; j_call: TRBJ2-3; cdr3_aa: CASSVGETGNTDTQYF; cdr3_nt: TGTGCCAGCAGCGTAGGGGAGACAGGGAACACAGATACGCAGTATTTT
d_call: -; clone_size: -; v_call: TRBV4-1; j_call: TRBJ2-3; cdr3_aa: CASSQVARAGGDTQYF; cdr3_nt: TGCGCCAGCAGCCAAGTGGCCCGGGCCGGGGGAGATACGCAGTATTTT
d_call: -; clone_size: -; v_call: TRBV29-1; j_call: TRBJ1-6; cdr3_aa: CSVSSGGVPSSPLHF; cdr3_nt: TGCAGCGTATCGTCCGGGGGGGTCCCTAGTTCACCCCTCCACTTT
d_call: -; clone_size: -; v_call: TRBV7-9; j_call: TRBJ1-4; cdr3_aa: CASSLGAGLDEKLFF; cdr3_nt: TGTGCCAGCAGCTTAGGAGCAGGGTTGGATGAAAAACTGTTTTTT
d_call: -; clone_size: -; v_call: TRBV13; j_call: TRBJ1-6; cdr3_aa: CASSLQKSPLHF; cdr3_nt: TGTGCCAGCAGCTTACAGAAGTCACCCCTCCACTTT
d_call: TRBD1; clone_size: -; v_call: TRBV6-5; j_call: TRBJ2-3; cdr3_aa: CASRGTVSTDTQYF; cdr3_nt: TGTGCCAGCAGGGGGACAGTCAGCACAGATACGCAGTATTTT
d_call: -; clone_size: -; v_call: TRBV19; j_call: TRBJ2-3; cdr3_aa: CASSIVFWENTDTQYF; cdr3_nt: TGTGCCAGTAGTATTGTCTTTTGGGAGAACACAGATACGCAGTATTTT
d_call: -; clone_size: -; v_call: TRBV14; j_call: TRBJ2-7; cdr3_aa: CASSVNYEQYF; cdr3_nt: TGTGCCAGCAGCGTCAACTACGAGCAGTACTTC
d_call: -; clone_size: -; v_call: TRBV11-2; j_call: TRBJ2-2; cdr3_aa: CASSSWGLQANTGELFF; cdr3_nt: TGTGCCAGCAGCTCCTGGGGCTTGCAGGCGAACACCGGGGAGCTGTTTTTT
d_call: -; clone_size: once; v_call: TRBV9; j_call: TRBJ1-2; cdr3_aa: CASSVANQGSNGYTF; cdr3_nt: TGTGCCAGCAGCGTAGCCAATCAGGGATCAAATGGCTACACCTTC
d_call: TRBD2; clone_size: -; v_call: TRBV2; j_call: TRBJ2-3; cdr3_aa: CASSGTSGGSVDTQYF; cdr3_nt: TGTGCCAGCAGTGGAACTAGCGGGGGGTCCGTAGATACGCAGTATTTT
d_call: TRBD1; clone_size: -; v_call: TRBV18; j_call: TRBJ1-1; cdr3_aa: CASSATGVEAFF; cdr3_nt: TGTGCCAGCTCAGCCACAGGGGTTGAAGCTTTCTTT
d_call: -; clone_size: -; v_call: TRBV7-3; j_call: TRBJ2-7; cdr3_aa: CASSLAPTYPHYEQYF; cdr3_nt: TGTGCCAGCAGCTTAGCACCGACTTATCCTCACTACGAGCAGTACTTC